These T cell receptor beta chains were read from a single sample in a study of blood T cell repertoires in COVID-19. Repertoires were generated with immunoSEQ multiplex PCR, while TCRdb's copy carries only in-frame clones and drops some. The sample has some 150,000 clones, approximately 82% seen once. Sequences were obtained from peripheral blood. The receptors here all came from a human donor in a cohort sampled during active COVID-19. Both conserved end residues are trimmed from each CDR3. Part of the rows lack a size; the others show once, few, many or a class for expanded clones.

>few|TRBJ2-3|TRBV7-9|14
ASSLASTIGTDTQY
>-|TRBJ2-6|TRBV25-1|14
ASSDALRSGANVLT
>-|TRBJ2-7|TRBV19|11
ASSIGRRYEQY
>-|TRBJ2-1|TRBV5-1|13
ASSSPGQIYNEQF
>once|TRBJ1-4|TRBV19|13
ASSGTTGTNEKLF
>-|TRBJ2-1|TRBV9|13
ASSVGAGSYNEQF
>-|TRBJ2-2|TRBV7-3|13
ASSLTSSVSGELF
>-|TRBJ2-3|TRBV9|13
ASSVGGSGTDTQY
>-|TRBJ2-2|TRBV7-6|14
ASSLLAGGRTGELF
>-|TRBJ1-2|TRBV24-1|11
ATSHPTGSGYT
>-|TRBJ1-1|TRBV9|12
ASSATPYITEAF
>-|TRBJ2-7|TRBV19|14
ASSIGGVGGRNEQY
>-|TRBJ1-2|TRBV6-5|10
ASTPGPVGYT
>-|TRBJ1-6|TRBV28|12
ASSPRQGYSPLH
>once|TRBJ2-5|TRBV6-6|13
ASRHRDSGKETQY
>-|TRBJ2-7|TRBV5-1|13
ASSPSGGSSYEQY
>-|TRBJ1-2|TRBV12-3/TRBV12-4|11
ASSPGQGDGYT
>-|TRBJ2-7|TRBV11-3|13
ASSPTGTGAYEQY
>-|TRBJ2-1|TRBV9|12
ASSVSGRAGEQF